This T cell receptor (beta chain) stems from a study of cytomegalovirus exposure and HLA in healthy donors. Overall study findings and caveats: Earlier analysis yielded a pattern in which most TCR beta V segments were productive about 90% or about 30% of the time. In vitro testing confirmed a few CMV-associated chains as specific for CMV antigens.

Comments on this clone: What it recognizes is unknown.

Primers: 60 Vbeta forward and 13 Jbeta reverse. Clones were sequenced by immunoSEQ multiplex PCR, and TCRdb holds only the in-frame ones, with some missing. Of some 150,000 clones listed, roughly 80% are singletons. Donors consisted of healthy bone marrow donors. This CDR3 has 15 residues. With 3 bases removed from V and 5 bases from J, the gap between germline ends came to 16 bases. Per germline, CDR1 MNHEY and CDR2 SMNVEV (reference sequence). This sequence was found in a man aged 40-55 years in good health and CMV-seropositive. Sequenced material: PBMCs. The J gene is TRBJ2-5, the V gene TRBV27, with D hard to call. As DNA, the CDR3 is TGTGCCAGCAGTTTGTTGACTGGCTCATCGGAGACCCAGTACTTC. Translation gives CASSLLTGSSETQYF.